The text below deals with one T cell receptor (beta chain). Distinct nucleotide sequences in the sample also encode this CDR3. CDR1 is SEHNR, CDR2 FQNEAQ, per germline (reference sequence). The V gene lost 0 bases and the J gene lost 4 bases, with 7 bases spanning the gap. This CDR3 has 14 amino acids. A v3.0 immunoSEQ assay was performed at survey level. Produced via immunoSEQ multiplex PCR; TCRdb's table is partial and in-frame only. The table records roughly 40,000 clones, roughly nine tenths of them present only once. The data were taken from a study of long-term antiretroviral therapy in people with HIV.

The TCR originated in a woman aged 50 to 65 with HIV. Sequenced material: unsorted PBMCs, taken 1.2 years after starting antiretroviral therapy. The rearrangement links TRBV7-9 to TRBJ2-1; D gene unclear. CDR3 residues: CASSLAGSYNEQFF. As DNA, the CDR3 is TGTGCCAGCAGCTTAGCCGGCAGTTACAATGAGCAGTTCTTC.